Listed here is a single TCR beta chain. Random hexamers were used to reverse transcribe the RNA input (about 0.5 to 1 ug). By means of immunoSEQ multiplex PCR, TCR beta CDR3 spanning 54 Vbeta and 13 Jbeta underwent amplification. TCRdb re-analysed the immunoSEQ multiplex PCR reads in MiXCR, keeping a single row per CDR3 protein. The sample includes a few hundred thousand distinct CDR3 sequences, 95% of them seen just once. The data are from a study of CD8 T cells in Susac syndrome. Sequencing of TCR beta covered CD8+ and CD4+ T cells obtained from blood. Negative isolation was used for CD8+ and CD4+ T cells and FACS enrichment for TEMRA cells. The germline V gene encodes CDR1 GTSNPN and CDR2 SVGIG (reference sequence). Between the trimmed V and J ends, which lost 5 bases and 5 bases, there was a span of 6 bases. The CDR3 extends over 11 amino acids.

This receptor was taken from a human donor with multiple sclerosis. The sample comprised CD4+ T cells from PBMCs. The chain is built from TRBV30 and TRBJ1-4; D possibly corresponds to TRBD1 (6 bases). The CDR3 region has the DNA TGTGCCTGGCAGGGGAATGAAAAACTGTTTTTT. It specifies CAWQGNEKLFF.